This TCR beta chain was sequenced in a study of T cells in Graves' hyperthyroidism and ophthalmopathy. The ends were cut back, 4 bases at V and 8 bases at J, with 10 bases in the middle. This CDR3 has 12 amino acids. From germline, CDR1 is SGDLS and CDR2 YYNGEE. Each diagnosis drew on symptoms, thyroxine, TRAb, thyroid ultrasound and orbital computed tomography findings. There were TCR beta CDR3 regions amplified from RNA transcripts. TCR CDR3 regions were first amplified by RT-PCR with HTBI primers. From the multiplex PCR reads, TCRdb called clonotypes with MiXCR, one entry per CDR3 protein. Of 550,000 to 650,000 distinct CDR3 sequences in the sample, 13% to 15% were seen once.

The specimen sequenced was blood. This TCR was sampled from a middle-aged woman with Graves' hyperthyroidism. The chain links TRBV9 to TRBJ2-1, with D perhaps being TRBD1 or TRBD2 (5 bases each). The CDR3 loop is CASSKGSDEQFF. Here the CDR3 DNA reads TGTGCCAGCAGCAAGGGGAGCGATGAGCAGTTCTTC.